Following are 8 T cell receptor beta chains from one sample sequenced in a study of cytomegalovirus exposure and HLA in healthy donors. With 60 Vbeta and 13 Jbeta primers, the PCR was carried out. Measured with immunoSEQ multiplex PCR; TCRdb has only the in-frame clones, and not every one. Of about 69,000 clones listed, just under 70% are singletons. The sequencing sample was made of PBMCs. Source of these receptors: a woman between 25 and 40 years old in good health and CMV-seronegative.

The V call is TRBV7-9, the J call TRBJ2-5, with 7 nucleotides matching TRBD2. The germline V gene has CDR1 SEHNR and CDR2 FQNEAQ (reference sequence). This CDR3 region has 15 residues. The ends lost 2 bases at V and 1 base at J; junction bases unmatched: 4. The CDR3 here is CASSLRAGFQETQYF. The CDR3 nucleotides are TGTGCCAGCAGCTTAAGAGCGGGGTTCCAAGAGACCCAGTACTTC.

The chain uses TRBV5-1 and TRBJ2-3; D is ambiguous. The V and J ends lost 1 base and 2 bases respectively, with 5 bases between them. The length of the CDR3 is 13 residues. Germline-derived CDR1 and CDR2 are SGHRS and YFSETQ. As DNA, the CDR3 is TGCGCCAGCAGCTTGCTACCCACAGATACGCAGTATTTT. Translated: CASSLLPTDTQYF.

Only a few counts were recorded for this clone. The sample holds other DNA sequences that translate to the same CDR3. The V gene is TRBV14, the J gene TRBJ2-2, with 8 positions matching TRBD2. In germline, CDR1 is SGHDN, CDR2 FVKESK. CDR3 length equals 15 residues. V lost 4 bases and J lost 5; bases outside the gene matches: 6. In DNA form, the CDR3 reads TGTGCCAGCAGCCGACGGGGGGGCAGGACCGGGGAGCTGTTTTTT. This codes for CASSRRGGRTGELFF.

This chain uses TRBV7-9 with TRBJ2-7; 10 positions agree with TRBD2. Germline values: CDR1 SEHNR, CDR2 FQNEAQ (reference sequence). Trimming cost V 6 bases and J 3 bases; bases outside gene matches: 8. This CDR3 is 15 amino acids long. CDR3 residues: CASSQNSGGLYEQYF. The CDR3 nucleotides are TGTGCCAGCAGTCAAAATAGCGGGGGGCTCTACGAGCAGTACTTC. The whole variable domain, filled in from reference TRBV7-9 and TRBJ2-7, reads DTGVSQNPRHKITKRGQNVTFRCDPISEHNRLYWYRQTLGQGPEFLTYFQNEAQLEKSRLLSDRFSAERPKGSFSTLEIQRTEQGDSAMYLCASSQNSGGLYEQYFGPGTRLTVT.

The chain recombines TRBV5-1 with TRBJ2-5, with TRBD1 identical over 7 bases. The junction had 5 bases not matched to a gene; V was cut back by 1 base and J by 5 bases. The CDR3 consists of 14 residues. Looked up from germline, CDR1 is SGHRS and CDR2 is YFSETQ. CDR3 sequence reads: CASSLRGGVETQYF. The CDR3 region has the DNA TGCGCCAGCAGCTTGCGAGGGGGCGTGGAGACCCAGTACTTC.

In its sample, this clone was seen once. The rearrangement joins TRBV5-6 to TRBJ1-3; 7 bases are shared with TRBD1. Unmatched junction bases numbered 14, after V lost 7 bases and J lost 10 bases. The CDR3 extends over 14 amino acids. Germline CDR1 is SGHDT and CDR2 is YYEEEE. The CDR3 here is CASSQQGLWITIYF. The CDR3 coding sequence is TGTGCCAGCTCCCAACAGGGGTTGTGGATAACCATATATTTT.

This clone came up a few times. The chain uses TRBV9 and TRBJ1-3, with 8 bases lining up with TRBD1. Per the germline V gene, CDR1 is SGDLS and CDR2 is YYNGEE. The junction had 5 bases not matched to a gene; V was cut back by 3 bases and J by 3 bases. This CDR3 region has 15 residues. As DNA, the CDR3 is TGTGCCAGCAGCGCTTTAGGACAGGGTGGAAACACCATATATTTT. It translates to CASSALGQGGNTIYF.

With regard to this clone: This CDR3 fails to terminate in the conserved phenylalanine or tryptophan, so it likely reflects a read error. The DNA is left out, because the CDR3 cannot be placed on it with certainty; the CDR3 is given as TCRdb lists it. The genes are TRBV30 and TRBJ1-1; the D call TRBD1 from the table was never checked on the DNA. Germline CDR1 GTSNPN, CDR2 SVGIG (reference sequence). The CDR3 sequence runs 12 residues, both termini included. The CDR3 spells CAWRRQGSEALV.